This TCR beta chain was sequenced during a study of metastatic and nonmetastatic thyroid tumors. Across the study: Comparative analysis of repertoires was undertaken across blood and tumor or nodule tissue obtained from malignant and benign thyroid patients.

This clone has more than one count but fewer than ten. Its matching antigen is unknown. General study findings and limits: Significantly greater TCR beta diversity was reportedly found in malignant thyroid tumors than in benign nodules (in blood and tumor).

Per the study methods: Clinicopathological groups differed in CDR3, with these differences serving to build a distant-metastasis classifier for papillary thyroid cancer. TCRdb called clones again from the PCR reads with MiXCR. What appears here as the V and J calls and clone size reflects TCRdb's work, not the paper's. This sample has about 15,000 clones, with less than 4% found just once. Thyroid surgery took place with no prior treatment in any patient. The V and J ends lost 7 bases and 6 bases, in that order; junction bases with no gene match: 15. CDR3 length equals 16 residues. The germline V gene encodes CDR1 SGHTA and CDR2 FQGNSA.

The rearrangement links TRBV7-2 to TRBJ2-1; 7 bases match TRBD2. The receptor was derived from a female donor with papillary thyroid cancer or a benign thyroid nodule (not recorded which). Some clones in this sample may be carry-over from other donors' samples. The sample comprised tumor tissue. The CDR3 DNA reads TGTGCCAGCACGCGAGAGGCGGGAGTGTGTAGCAATGAGCAGTTCTTC. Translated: CASTREAGVCSNEQFF. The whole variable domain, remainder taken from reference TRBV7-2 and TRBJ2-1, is GAGVSQSPSNKVTEKGKDVELRCDPISGHTALYWYRQSLGQGLEFLIYFQGNSAPDKSGLPSDRFSAERTGGSVSTLTIQRTQQEDSAVYLCASTREAGVCSNEQFFGPGTRLTVL.